A selection of T cell receptor beta chains follows, all from one sample in a study of OX40 agonist ivuxolimab in advanced cancers. Here immunoSEQ multiplex PCR was the method, and the copy in TCRdb shows in-frame clones only, minus some. Of around 18,000 clones listed, 80% to 90% were seen once; the top ten hold roughly 30%. This material consisted of CD4+ or CD8+ T cells sorted from blood, taken in a trial of the OX40 agonist ivuxolimab. Receptors were obtained from an adult with an advanced solid tumor such as melanoma, head and neck, liver or kidney cancer. The CDR3 runs from the conserved cysteine through the conserved F or W. Size values are once, few and many counts, or a class for expanded clones, and some rows have none.

clone_size | cdr3_length | j_call | v_call | cdr3_aa
- | 15 | TRBJ2-1 | TRBV6-5 | CASKLTSGTTNEQFF
- | 13 | TRBJ1-1 | TRBV4-1 | CASTATGWTEAFF
- | 14 | TRBJ2-3 | TRBV28 | CASSLLARTDTQYF
- | 14 | TRBJ1-2 | TRBV13 | CASSLGTAFYGYTF
- | 13 | TRBJ2-7 | TRBV7-9 | CASSWTSANEQYF
- | 14 | TRBJ2-1 | TRBV9 | CASSVLGGSDEQFF
- | 16 | TRBJ2-1 | TRBV27 | CASSLGSMSLYNEQFF
- | 13 | TRBJ2-5 | TRBV5-1 | CASSLESIETQYF
- | 16 | TRBJ1-5 | TRBV28 | CASSLLTGEGNQPQHF
- | 13 | TRBJ1-1 | TRBV30 | CAWGTGMNTEAFF
- | 12 | TRBJ1-5 | TRBV5-5 | CASSLTGQPQHF
- | 16 | TRBJ2-1 | TRBV28 | CASSPKGALSYNEQFF
- | 13 | TRBJ1-1 | TRBV5-5 | CASSFELNTEAFF
- | 13 | TRBJ2-7 | TRBV4-1 | CASSQITGYEQYF
- | 12 | TRBJ2-1 | TRBV5-4 | CASSLGVNEQFF
- | 14 | TRBJ1-5 | TRBV28 | CASSLLGLGQPQHF
- | 15 | TRBJ2-2 | TRBV6-4 | CASSEGGLSTGELFF
- | 15 | TRBJ2-7 | TRBV10-3 | CAINKQDWKLDEQYF
- | 13 | TRBJ2-7 | TRBV5-4 | CASSFDSLYEQYF
- | 12 | TRBJ2-1 | TRBV7-9 | CASSEFHNEQFF
- | 16 | TRBJ1-1 | TRBV9 | CASSVGQGVMNTEAFF
- | 12 | TRBJ2-1 | TRBV7-9 | CVSSLDYGEQFF
- | 15 | TRBJ2-1 | TRBV28 | CASSLLGYSYNEQFF
- | 14 | TRBJ1-1 | TRBV28 | CASSLLPLNTEAFF
- | 15 | TRBJ1-3 | TRBV28 | CASSPRAYSGNTIYF
- | 16 | TRBJ2-7 | TRBV4-2 | CASSQDEGQTTYEQYF
- | 17 | TRBJ2-2 | TRBV5-8 | CASSFRARSINTGELFF
once | 15 | TRBJ1-5 | TRBV4-3 | CASSQEQGSNQPQHF
once | 14 | TRBJ2-3 | TRBV13 | CASSLGHRTDTQYF
- | 16 | TRBJ2-5 | TRBV7-6 | CASSLRTSGSGETQYF
- | 17 | TRBJ2-7 | TRBV19 | CASSIALGDRGSYEQYF
- | 13 | TRBJ2-7 | TRBV28 | CASTQWGIYEQYF
- | 14 | TRBJ2-7 | TRBV27 | CASRGTGLSYEQYF
- | 13 | TRBJ1-2 | TRBV30 | CAWSVGTNYGYTF
- | 15 | TRBJ2-5 | TRBV9 | CASSVGQGAGETQYF
- | 14 | TRBJ2-3 | TRBV2 | CASSKGTGADTQYF
- | 15 | TRBJ2-1 | TRBV5-1 | CASSPRESGYNEQFF
- | 16 | TRBJ1-5 | TRBV4-3 | CASSQDDSGGGQPQHF
- | 16 | TRBJ2-5 | TRBV28 | CASSLRLAGALGTQYF
- | 14 | TRBJ2-5 | TRBV7-2 | CASSTGGGAETQYF
- | 15 | TRBJ1-5 | TRBV6-1 | CASISTGDPGQPQHF
- | 16 | TRBJ2-6 | TRBV6-4 | CASSEEDGSGANVLTF
- | 20 | TRBJ2-6 | TRBV13 | CASSRSSSTSGIAGANVLTF
- | 10 | TRBJ2-7 | TRBV29-1 | CSVEDHEQYF
- | 13 | TRBJ2-7 | TRBV6-1 | CASSSLQTYEQYF
- | 13 | TRBJ2-3 | TRBV28 | CAIKSGGTDTQYF
- | 11 | TRBJ2-1 | TRBV19 | CASSSYNEQFF
few | 14 | TRBJ2-5 | TRBV27 | CASSLSQGLETQYF
- | 14 | TRBJ2-2 | TRBV9 | CASSAPDSPGELFF
- | 13 | TRBJ2-1 | TRBV9 | CASSTASANEQFF
- | 13 | TRBJ2-7 | TRBV9 | CASSVVGGEEQYF
- | 11 | TRBJ2-7 | TRBV7-2 | CASSRADEQYF
- | 15 | TRBJ2-4 | TRBV6-4 | CASSESGSGGNIQYF
- | 15 | TRBJ2-5 | TRBV4-2 | CASSQDRGGLETQYF
- | 16 | TRBJ2-1 | TRBV4-1 | CASSLQTQSSYNEQFF
- | 13 | TRBJ2-7 | TRBV4-3 | CASSQGGSYEQYF
- | 13 | TRBJ2-1 | TRBV9 | CASSGGTTNEQFF
- | 13 | TRBJ1-1 | TRBV27 | CASSLVGPTEAFF
- | 16 | TRBJ2-2 | TRBV6-1 | CASSEMTAGWTGELFF